This T cell receptor beta chain was recovered during a study of regulatory T cells in long-lasting Graves disease (dated by TCRdb to the early 2020s). Regarding the research as a whole: Persistent Graves' disease meant more than 5 years of antithyroid drug treatment with TSH receptor autoantibodies that stayed positive. Persistent Graves' disease patients were compared with newly diagnosed Graves' disease patients by peripheral blood TCR sequencing and RNA sequencing. Persistent Graves' disease patients in the clinical cohort had taken antithyroid drugs for about 10.3 years on average. The study was registered as a clinical trial and conducted in China. A total of about 35 samples underwent TCR sequencing: some 13 from persistent and roughly 20 from newly diagnosed Graves' disease patients. Results the study describes overall, beyond this receptor: TRBV28, TRBJ1-2 and TRBJ2-5 were preferentially used in persistent disease, while TRBV20-1 and TRBJ2-1 were favored in newly diagnosed disease. Sequencing and analysis were restricted to the TCR beta chain. The authors acknowledged the small sample size as a limitation that may reduce accuracy. Compared with newly diagnosed patients, persistent Graves' disease patients had lower TCR Shannon entropy and fewer highly expanded clones, which suggests clonal expansion. More public clonotypes were shared among persistent patients (approximately 3,000) than among newly diagnosed patients (roughly 1,000). Only peripheral blood was studied, because thyroid tissue, the primary lesion, was inaccessible.

The intended sense of this specimen's time point label: persistent/refractory GD, antithyroid drugs over 5 years with positive TRAb. RNA was extracted from PBMCs in TRIzol for both TCR sequencing and RNA sequencing. The diagnosis of Graves' disease was made according to American Thyroid Association guidelines. Patients were recruited from an endocrinology department in Xi'an, China. From each patient, approximately 10 milliliters of peripheral blood was collected into an EDTA anticoagulant tube. Ficoll Paque Plus density gradient separation was used to isolate PBMCs, and no additional T cell sorting was done. An Agilent 2100 Bioanalyzer and agarose gel were used to check RNA quality, while a NanoDrop 2000 measured RNA concentration. The CDR1 and CDR2 encoded by the germline V gene (reference sequence) are DFQATT and SNEGSKA. From the cysteine through the phenylalanine, the CDR3 covers 13 amino acids. Only the CDR3 DNA stays, 39 bases, in frame from base 1. The junction shows trimming of 4 bases on V and 8 bases on J, plus 16 bases between the germline ends.

This clonotype has just a few counts. The antigen it binds to is not known. No qualities accompany the bases; no much larger clone lies one base away. The library was generated by multiplex PCR. The data were produced on an Illumina HiSeq 4000. CDR3 regions were amplified by Arm-PCR with iRepertoire HTBI primers to construct TCR beta libraries. Before sequencing, the PCR products went through gel purification. As for how the authors treated the data: Gene usage analysis of CDR3 amino acid clonotypes relied on the 60 to 65 TRBV and 15 or so TRBJ segments identified across samples. Filtered high-quality paired reads were merged into contigs using COPE and FqMerger. BLAST was used to align contigs to IMGT TRBV, TRBD and TRBJ reference genes, with CDR3 defined following IMGT. Any clonotype with a frequency above 0.1% was classified as a highly expanded clone. Shannon entropy served as the measure of repertoire diversity, while the Gini coefficient captured V-J evenness. A clonotype found in more than one individual was treated as public. TCRdb itself trimmed the public reads at Q25 with fastp, ran MiXCR and retained productive beta chains. Merged by CDR3 protein, the rows form single entries marked with the most common genes and DNA. TCRdb, not the authors, supplied the V and J calls. This sample holds fewer than 450,000 distinct CDR3 sequences; under 25% were observed only once. Together, the top ten hold about 20% of the sample.

This TCR came from a female donor with Graves disease. The rearrangement combines TRBV20-1 with TRBJ2-3; tentative D gene TRBD2, with 5 bases matching. The sample in question was peripheral blood mononuclear cells (PBMCs), obtained when the disease was refractory, from a patient treated with antithyroid drugs. The CDR3 region reads CSANSEGDGTQYF. The bases read TGCAGTGCTAATTCTGAGGGCGACGGTACGCAGTATTTT.